This entry concerns a single T cell receptor (beta chain). The primer mix had 60 Vbeta and 13 Jbeta primers. Method: immunoSEQ multiplex PCR; TCRdb's copy keeps in-frame clones and lacks some. This repertoire shows about 130,000 clones, 80% found once; its top ten account for over 2%. The sample originates from a study of cytomegalovirus exposure and HLA in healthy donors. Germline assignment: CDR1 LNHDA and CDR2 SQIVND (reference sequence). This CDR3 region has 14 residues. Trimming shortened V by 2 bases and J by 1 base, and 8 bases separated the two germline ends. Sample: PBMCs. V and J are TRBV19 and TRBJ2-5, with D unresolved. This clonotype was obtained from a man aged 25-40 years in good health and CMV-seronegative. The CDR3 DNA reads as TGTGCCAGTAGTATAAGAGCAAGCCAAGAGACCCAGTACTTC. This encodes CASSIRASQETQYF.